This T cell receptor beta chain is drawn from a study of shared clonotypes between healthy human individuals. Comment on this clone: Its target is not known.

Per the original data handling: Filtering differed because ImmunoSEQ produced junction-only sequences that carried no quality scores. TCRdb's copy holds only in-frame clones and misses some; the assay was immunoSEQ multiplex PCR. V and J calls plus clone size are reproduced from that table; the DNA served to infer D and trimming. The table has some 2,100,000 clones, 93% seen once. General study findings and limits: Naive subsets tended to show greater estimated richness than memory subsets.

The V gene's germline CDR1 is ENHRY and CDR2 SYGVKD. The CDR3 has 15 residues. Deletions cut 5 bases from V and 0 bases from J, with 11 bases between. CD45RO negativity and positive selection for CCR7 defined naive CD8 cells, a population that excluded terminally differentiated effector memory CD45RA+ cells. The receptor was isolated from a young man in good health. Some clones in this sample may be carry-over from other donors' samples. This chain links TRBV10-3 with TRBJ1-3; unclear D gene. Input material: naive CD8+ T cells from PBMCs. The CDR3 sequence: CAISTPGSSGNTIYF. The CDR3 DNA follows: TGTGCCATCAGTACACCCGGGAGCTCTGGAAACACCATATATTTT.